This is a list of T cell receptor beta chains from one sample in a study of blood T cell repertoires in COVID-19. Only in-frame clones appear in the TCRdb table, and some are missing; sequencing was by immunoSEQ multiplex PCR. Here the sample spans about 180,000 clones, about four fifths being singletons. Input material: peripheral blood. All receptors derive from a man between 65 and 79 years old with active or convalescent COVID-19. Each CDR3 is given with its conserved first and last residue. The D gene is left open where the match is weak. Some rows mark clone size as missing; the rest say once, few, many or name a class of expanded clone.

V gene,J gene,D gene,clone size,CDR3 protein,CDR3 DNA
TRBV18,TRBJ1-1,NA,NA,CASSPRTGENTEAFF,TGTGCCAGCTCACCACGCACAGGAGAAAACACTGAAGCTTTCTTT
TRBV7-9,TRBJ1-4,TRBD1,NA,CASSGQTGVNEKLFF,TGTGCCAGCAGCGGACAGACAGGGGTTAATGAAAAACTGTTTTTT
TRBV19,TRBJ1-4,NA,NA,CASSRWTLTLSLATNEKLFF,TGTGCCAGTAGTAGATGGACACTAACGCTTTCATTAGCAACTAATGAAAAACTGTTTTTT
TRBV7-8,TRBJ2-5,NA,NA,CASSVQGAAGGRETQYF,TGTGCCAGCAGCGTACAGGGGGCGGCGGGAGGGCGAGAGACCCAGTACTTC
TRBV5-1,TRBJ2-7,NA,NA,CASSSQGNSYEQYF,TGCGCCAGCAGCTCACAGGGAAACTCCTACGAGCAGTACTTC
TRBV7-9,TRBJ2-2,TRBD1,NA,CASSSYRGADTGELFF,TGTGCCAGCAGCTCCTACAGGGGGGCCGACACCGGGGAGCTGTTTTTT
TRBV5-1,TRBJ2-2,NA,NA,CASSLLLSNTGELFF,TGCGCCAGCAGCTTGTTACTCTCGAACACCGGGGAGCTGTTTTTT
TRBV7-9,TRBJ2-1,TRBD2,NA,CASSYEKVYGTSENEQFF,TGTGCCAGCAGTTACGAGAAGGTGTATGGGACTAGCGAAAATGAGCAGTTCTTC
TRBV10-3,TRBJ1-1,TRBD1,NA,CAIRTQGDTEAFF,TGTGCCATCAGGACACAGGGGGACACTGAAGCTTTCTTT
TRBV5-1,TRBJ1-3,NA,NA,CASSEYSGNTIYF,TGCGCCAGTTCCGAGTACTCTGGAAACACCATATATTTT
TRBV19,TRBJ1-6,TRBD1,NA,CASSPDRANSPLHF,TGTGCCAGTAGCCCAGACAGGGCTAATTCACCCCTCCACTTT
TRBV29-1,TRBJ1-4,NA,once,CSIPQGGGGEKLFF,TGCAGTATTCCACAAGGAGGGGGGGGCGAAAAACTGTTTTTT
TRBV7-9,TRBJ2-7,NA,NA,CASSPRFDYEQYF,TGTGCCAGCAGCCCGCGTTTTGACTACGAGCAGTACTTC
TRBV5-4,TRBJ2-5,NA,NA,CASSFRGKETQYF,TGTGCCAGCAGCTTTAGGGGGAAAGAGACCCAGTACTTC
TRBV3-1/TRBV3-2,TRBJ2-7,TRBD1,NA,CASSLTGTGYREQYF,TGTGCCAGCAGCCTTACCGGGACAGGGTATCGCGAGCAGTACTTC
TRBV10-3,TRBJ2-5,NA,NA,CAISPEGQETQYF,TGTGCCATCAGTCCGGAGGGCCAAGAGACCCAGTACTTC
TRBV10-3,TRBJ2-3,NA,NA,CAISAETLADTQYF,TGTGCCATCAGTGCCGAGACACTTGCAGATACGCAGTATTTT
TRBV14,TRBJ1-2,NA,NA,CASSRGTRYGYTF,TGTGCCAGCAGCCGAGGGACTCGTTATGGCTACACCTTC